This TCR beta chain is drawn from a study of spatial heterogeneity in lung cancer (dated by TCRdb to about 2019). With respect to the entire study: Beta-chain transcripts were consistently detected in greater numbers than alpha-chain transcripts, which likely reflected higher beta-chain transcript abundance. In the raw uncorrected reads, each unique combination of TCR and UMI appeared more than ten times on average. In non-small cell lung cancer, the study quantitatively compared TCR alpha and beta repertoires across several tumor regions, matched nontumor lung, and blood. TCR repertoire features were related to nonsynonymous mutation counts determined by whole-exome sequencing of tumor tissue. At surgery, both alpha and beta chains were TCR-sequenced in roughly 200 tumor regions, roughly 64 matched nontumor lung samples and just over 55 PBMC samples. Overall results and qualifications from the work: Ubiquitous expanded tumor TCRs were detected in blood more often at tumor resection than at routine follow-up. Confirming at a functional level the hypothesis that regional TCRs recognize regional mutations was considered to require additional single-cell paired TCR alpha and beta sequencing.

According to the germline V gene (reference sequence), CDR1 reads DFQATT and CDR2 reads SNEGSKA. V lost 4 bases and J lost 0 bases; the stretch between them is 19 bases long. The CDR3 spans 16 residues, from the cysteine through the phenylalanine. Just the 48-base CDR3 DNA is kept, in frame starting at base 1. The time point label of this sample denotes: sample taken at primary tumor resection. TCR sequencing used whole RNA extracted from tumor and nontumor lung tissue, or from cryopreserved PBMC samples, without cell sorting. The donors were some 76 patients from the lung TRACERx cohort who had early-stage, untreated non-small cell lung cancer. A patient was chosen for TCR sequencing only when enough RNA was available from at least two tumor regions. In its sample, this clonotype was seen many times. Its antigen is currently not known. No qualities accompany the bases; no much larger clone lies one base away.

The library was prepared using 5' RACE. Sequencing instrument: NextSeq 500. The TCR library protocol attached a unique molecular identifier to each TCR cDNA molecule to allow correction of PCR and sequencing errors. The original pipeline was this. Decombinator tools were used for TCR identification, UMI-based error correction and CDR3 extraction. TCRs above a frequency of 2 per 1,000, corresponding to the top 1% of the tumor frequency distribution, were defined as expanded. Renyi diversity was calculated using the R vegan package after each repertoire was subsampled 100 times to 5,000 TCRs. CDR3 similarity networks were constructed using string-kernel similarity of amino acid triplets, with links drawn between CDR3s whose pairwise similarity was above 0.82. TCRdb passed the public sequencing reads through fastp at Q25 and MiXCR, retaining productive beta sequences. Rows are unified per CDR3 protein, each entry keeping the most common DNA and genes. The V and J calls come from TCRdb's annotation, not from the publication. The sample table contains about 13,000 distinct CDR3 sequences; only one count was recorded for 10% of them. 29% of the sample goes to the ten largest clones.

This receptor chain uses TRBV20-1 and TRBJ2-7; no D gene can be assigned with confidence. This receptor was obtained from a male donor with early-stage non-small cell lung cancer. The sequencing here drew on PBMCs, taken at surgery. CDR3 reads: CSATSNTALSSYEQYF. The DNA is as follows: TGCAGTGCTACCTCCAACACAGCGCTAAGCTCCTACGAGCAGTACTTC.